This is a list of T cell receptor beta chains from one sample in a study of T cell responses to AZD1222 COVID-19 vaccine. Sequencing used immunoSEQ multiplex PCR; TCRdb keeps in-frame clones, though not all of them. The sample includes some 91,000 clones, roughly 89% of them seen just once. The starting material was peripheral blood, obtained on day 0 of AZD1222 vaccination. Receptor source: an adult in good health. Each CDR3 is given with its conserved first and last residue. The D gene is left open where the match is weak. Rows may omit the clone size; those that give it use once, few, many or a size class.

TRBJ1-2	NA	13	NA	TRBV5-1	TGCGCCAGCAGCCCTGACATTAACTATGGCTACACCTTC	CASSPDINYGYTF
TRBJ1-2	NA	13	TRBD1	TRBV12-3/TRBV12-4	TGTGCCAGCAGCCACAGGGGGCCTCGAGGCTACACCTTC	CASSHRGPRGYTF
TRBJ1-6	NA	17	NA	TRBV7-9	TGTGCCAGCAGCTTAGCCGTGGGCCGTCGAGGGAGTTCACCCCTCCACTTT	CASSLAVGRRGSSPLHF
TRBJ2-1	NA	12	NA	TRBV2	TGTGCCAGCAGTCGGGCCTACAATGAGCAGTTCTTC	CASSRAYNEQFF
TRBJ2-7	once	13	TRBD1	TRBV28	TGTGCCAGTGAGACAGGGCCCACCTACGAGCAGTACTTC	CASETGPTYEQYF
TRBJ2-7	NA	15	NA	TRBV7-8	TGTGCCAGCAGCTTAGCCGGGACGGGTACCTACGAGCAGTACTTC	CASSLAGTGTYEQYF
TRBJ2-7	NA	13	NA	TRBV7-9	TGTGCCAGCAGCTTAGATCCCGCCACAGAGCAGTACTTC	CASSLDPATEQYF
TRBJ2-7	NA	14	NA	TRBV14	TGTGCCAGCAGCCGATCCGGGACATTCTACGAGCAGTACTTC	CASSRSGTFYEQYF
TRBJ1-6	NA	18	NA	TRBV1	TGCACCAGCAGCTGGGACAGGGCCCGGCCTTACTTTAATTCACCCCTCCACTTT	CTSSWDRARPYFNSPLHF
TRBJ1-6	NA	13	TRBD1	TRBV5-6	TGTGCCAGCAGCTGGGACAGGGAATCACCCCTCCACTTT	CASSWDRESPLHF
TRBJ1-5	NA	13	NA	TRBV29-1	TGCAGCGTGCAGAGTGGTAGCAATCAGCCCCAGCATTTT	CSVQSGSNQPQHF
TRBJ2-7	NA	16	NA	TRBV7-9	TGTGCCAGCAGCCAATTAGGACGGGACTCCTCGTACGAGCAGTACTTC	CASSQLGRDSSYEQYF
TRBJ1-2	once	14	NA	TRBV9	TGTGCCAGCAGCGTAGCTCGGAGAGGGAGTGGCTACACCTTC	CASSVARRGSGYTF